A selection of T cell receptor beta chains follows, all from one sample in a study of shared clonotypes between healthy human individuals. Method: immunoSEQ multiplex PCR; TCRdb's copy keeps in-frame clones and lacks some. The sample holds roughly 1.4 million clones, around 98.5% seen once. Sequenced material: naive CD4+ T cells sorted from blood. The receptors shown here come from a man aged 30-40 years in good health. Both conserved end residues are part of each CDR3. The D gene is left open where the match is weak. A row's size may be missing; if present it is once, few, many or a size class.

>TRBV6-5|NA|TRBJ2-7|NA
TGTGCCAGCAGTCGGGACGGTCTTGAGGTCGAGCAGTACTTC
CASSRDGLEVEQYF
>TRBV4-3|TRBD1|TRBJ1-2|NA
TGCGCCAGCAGCCAAGATAGTCAGCAGGGGGCGCGCGGCTACACCTTC
CASSQDSQQGARGYTF
>TRBV5-4|NA|TRBJ1-1|NA
TGTGCCAGCAGCTTGACAGGGAACACTGAAGCTTTCTTT
CASSLTGNTEAFF
>TRBV4-1|NA|TRBJ1-3|once
TGCGCCAGCAGCCAAGAGAATAGTCTCAAAAACACCATATATTTT
CASSQENSLKNTIYF
>TRBV9|TRBD2|TRBJ2-1|NA
TGTGCCAGCAGCGTAGGACTAGCGGGAGGGGCCTCCTACAATGAGCAGTTCTTC
CASSVGLAGGASYNEQFF
>TRBV5-1|NA|TRBJ2-1|NA
TGCGCCAGCAGCTTCGGGGAAGCGAGGAATGAGCAGTTCTTC
CASSFGEARNEQFF
>TRBV2|NA|TRBJ2-1|NA
TGTGCCAGTCGGATGGAGGAATTCAATGAGCAGTTCTTC
CASRMEEFNEQFF
>TRBV29-1|NA|TRBJ2-7|NA
TGCAGCGTTGGGTCGCGGCAGACACTCGAGCAGTACTTC
CSVGSRQTLEQYF
>TRBV10-3|TRBD1|TRBJ1-2|NA
TGTGCCCTCCGGACAGGGGCGAATGGCTACACCTTC
CALRTGANGYTF
>TRBV30|NA|TRBJ2-5|once
TGTGCCTGGAGTGTAGGAGAACCGGGGCGGGAGACCCAGTACTTC
CAWSVGEPGRETQYF
>TRBV19|NA|TRBJ1-1|NA
TGTGCCAGCCGACGAAACCTGATCGCTGAAGCTTTCTTT
CASRRNLIAEAFF
>TRBV7-9|NA|TRBJ2-5|NA
TGTGCCAGCAGCTTACTTCGACGACAAGAGACCCAGTACTTC
CASSLLRRQETQYF
>TRBV7-2|TRBD2|TRBJ2-2|once
TGTGCCAGCAGCCGGGAAGCGGGAGTTGCCGGGGAGCTGTTTTTT
CASSREAGVAGELFF
>TRBV5-1|TRBD1|TRBJ2-3|NA
TGCGCCAGCTCGACAGGGAGTCGCACAGATACGCAGTATTTT
CASSTGSRTDTQYF
>TRBV5-4|NA|TRBJ1-2|NA
TGTGCCAGCAGCTTGGGTCTCGGGGGCAACACCTTC
CASSLGLGGNTF
>TRBV5-1|TRBD1|TRBJ1-1|NA
TGCGCCAGCAGCTCCGGACAGGTGAACACTGAAGCTTTCTTT
CASSSGQVNTEAFF
>TRBV6-6|TRBD1|TRBJ1-3|NA
TGTGCCAGCAGCGGACAGGGATCCACCATATATTTT
CASSGQGSTIYF
>TRBV6-6|NA|TRBJ2-5|NA
TGTGCCAGGGACTTCAGGGAAGATACCCAGTACTTC
CARDFREDTQYF
>TRBV29-1|NA|TRBJ2-1|NA
TGCAGCGGCAAAGGAGCCCCCCTCTCCTACAATGAGCAGTTCTTC
CSGKGAPLSYNEQFF
>TRBV14|NA|TRBJ2-1|NA
TGTGCCAGCAGCCAATTGGGGCGAGCTATCTCCTACAATGAGCAGTTCTTC
CASSQLGRAISYNEQFF
>TRBV27|NA|TRBJ2-1|NA
TGTGCCAGCAGTTCCCCACTCGGGGAGCAGTTCTTC
CASSSPLGEQFF
>TRBV5-1|TRBD1|TRBJ1-2|NA
TGCGCCAGCAGCAACCGGGACAGGGGGGAGTATGGCTACACCTTC
CASSNRDRGEYGYTF
>TRBV10-1|TRBD1|TRBJ1-2|NA
TGCGCCAGCAGGCGGGACAGCCAAAACTATGGCTACACCTTC
CASRRDSQNYGYTF
>TRBV5-1|NA|TRBJ2-5|NA
TGCGCCAGCAAGATGGGAGGGGGTTTGGAAGAGACCCAGTACTTC
CASKMGGGLEETQYF
>TRBV10-1|NA|TRBJ2-7|NA
TGCGCCAGCAGTGAGTCGCAGGGTCGAGGGGAGCAGTACTTC
CASSESQGRGEQYF
>TRBV28|TRBD1|TRBJ1-2|NA
TGTGCCAGCAGCCTAACAGGGGGTGTTTTGGGCTACACCTTC
CASSLTGGVLGYTF
>TRBV9|TRBD2|TRBJ2-3|NA
TGTGCCAGCAGCTTCCGGACTAGCGGGAGGACAGATACGCAGTATTTT
CASSFRTSGRTDTQYF
>TRBV15|NA|TRBJ1-1|NA
TGTGCCACCAGCAGAGAACCCCGGGGTCGAGCTTTCTTT
CATSREPRGRAFF
>TRBV6-5|TRBD2|TRBJ2-2|NA
TGTGCCAGCAGTTTCCCTAGCGGGAGGGGGATCGGGGAGCTGTTTTTT
CASSFPSGRGIGELFF
>TRBV28|NA|TRBJ2-7|NA
TGTGCCAGCAGTTCGCTGTCCTACGAGCAGTACTTC
CASSSLSYEQYF
>TRBV7-2|NA|TRBJ2-7|NA
TGTGCCAGCAGTTCTCTCAAGGGTTACGAGCAGTACTTC
CASSSLKGYEQYF
>TRBV19|TRBD1|TRBJ1-2|NA
TGTGCCAGTAGTGCCAAAACAGGGGGCGCGTATGGCTACACCTTC
CASSAKTGGAYGYTF
>TRBV15|TRBD1|TRBJ1-2|NA
TGTGCCACCAGCAGCCGGGACAGGGGGCGCCCATCTAGAAGATATGGCTACACCTTC
CATSSRDRGRPSRRYGYTF
>TRBV9|NA|TRBJ2-5|NA
TGTGCCAGCAGCGTAGATGGGAGGGCGGGGGCCCGAGAGACCCAGTACTTC
CASSVDGRAGARETQYF
>TRBV9|TRBD1|TRBJ2-7|NA
TGTGCCAGCAGCCTCGGAGAGGAGCAGGGGGCGGTTGAGCAGTACTTC
CASSLGEEQGAVEQYF
>TRBV4-1|TRBD2|TRBJ2-1|NA
TGCGCCAGCAGCCAAGCTGACGGGACTAGAGTTTTTGAGCAGTTCTTC
CASSQADGTRVFEQFF
>TRBV10-2|TRBD1|TRBJ2-1|NA
TGCGCCAGCAGATCCGGGACAGGCTCCTACAATGAGCAGTTCTTC
CASRSGTGSYNEQFF
>TRBV18|NA|TRBJ2-3|NA
TGTGCCAGCTCACCACCGGAAATTACAGATACGCAGTATTTT
CASSPPEITDTQYF